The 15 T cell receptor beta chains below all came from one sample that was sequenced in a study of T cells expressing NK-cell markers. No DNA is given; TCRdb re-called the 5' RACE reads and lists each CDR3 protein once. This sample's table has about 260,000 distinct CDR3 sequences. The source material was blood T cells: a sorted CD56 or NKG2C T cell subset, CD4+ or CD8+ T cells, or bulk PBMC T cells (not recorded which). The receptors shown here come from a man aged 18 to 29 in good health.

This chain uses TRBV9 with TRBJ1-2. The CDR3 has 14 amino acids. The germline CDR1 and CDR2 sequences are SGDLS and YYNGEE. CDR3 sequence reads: CASSDRQRPYGYTF.

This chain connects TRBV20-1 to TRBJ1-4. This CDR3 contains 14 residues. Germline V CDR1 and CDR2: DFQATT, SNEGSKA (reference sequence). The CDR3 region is CTVRGGATHEKLFF.

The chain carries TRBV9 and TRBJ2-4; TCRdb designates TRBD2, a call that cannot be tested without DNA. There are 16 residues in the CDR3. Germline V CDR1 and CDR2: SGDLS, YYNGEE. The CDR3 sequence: CASSVGLAGGRNIQYF.

The CDR3 sequence is CSVTATDTQYF. V and J are TRBV29-1 and TRBJ2-3. This CDR3 comprises 11 residues. CDR1 is SQVTM and CDR2 is ANQGSEA in the germline V gene.

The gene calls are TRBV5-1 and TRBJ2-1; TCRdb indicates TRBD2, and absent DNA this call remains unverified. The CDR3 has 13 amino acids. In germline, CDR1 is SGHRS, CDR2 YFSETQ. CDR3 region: CASSLVLAGDQFF.

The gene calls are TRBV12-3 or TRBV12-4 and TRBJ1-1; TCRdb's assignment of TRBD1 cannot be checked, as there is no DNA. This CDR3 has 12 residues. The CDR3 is CAKPTGGTEAFF.

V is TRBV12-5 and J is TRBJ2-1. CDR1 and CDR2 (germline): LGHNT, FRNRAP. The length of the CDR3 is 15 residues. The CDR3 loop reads CASGLAGSSYNEQFF. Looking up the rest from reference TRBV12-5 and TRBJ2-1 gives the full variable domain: DARVTQTPRHKVTEMGQEVTMRCQPILGHNTVFWYRQTMMQGLELLAYFRNRAPLDDSGMPKDRFSAEMPDATLATLKIQPSEPRDSAVYFCASGLAGSSYNEQFFGPGTRLTVL.

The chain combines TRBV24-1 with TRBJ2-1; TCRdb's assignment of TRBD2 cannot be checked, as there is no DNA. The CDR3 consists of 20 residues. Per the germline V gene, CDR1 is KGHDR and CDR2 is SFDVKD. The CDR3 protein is CATSEAGLAGGGSVFNEQFF.

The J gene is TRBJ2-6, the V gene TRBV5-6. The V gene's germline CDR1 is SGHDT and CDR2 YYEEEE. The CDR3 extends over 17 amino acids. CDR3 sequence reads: CASSLRPSSPGANVLTF.

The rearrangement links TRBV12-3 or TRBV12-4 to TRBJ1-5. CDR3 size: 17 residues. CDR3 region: CASSLAGLGIGNQPQHF.

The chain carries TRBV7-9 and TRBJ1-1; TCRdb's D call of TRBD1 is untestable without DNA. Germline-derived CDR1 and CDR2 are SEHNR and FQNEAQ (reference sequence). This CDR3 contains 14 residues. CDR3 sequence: CASRNFRDATEAFF.

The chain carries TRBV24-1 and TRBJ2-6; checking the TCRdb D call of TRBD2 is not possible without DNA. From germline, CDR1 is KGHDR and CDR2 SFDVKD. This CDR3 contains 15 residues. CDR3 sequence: CATETRGPGANVLTF.

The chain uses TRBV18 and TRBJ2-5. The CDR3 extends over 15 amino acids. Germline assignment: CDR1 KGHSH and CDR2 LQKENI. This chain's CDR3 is CASSPPRKYQETQYF.

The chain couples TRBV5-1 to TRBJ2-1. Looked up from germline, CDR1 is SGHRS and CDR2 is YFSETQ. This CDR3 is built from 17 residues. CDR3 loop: CASSPRWASTSYNEQFF.

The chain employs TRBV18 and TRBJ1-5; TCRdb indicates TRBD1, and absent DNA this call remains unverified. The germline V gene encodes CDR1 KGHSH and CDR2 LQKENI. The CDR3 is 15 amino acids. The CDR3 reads CASSPSGGLFQPQHF.